These 32 T cell receptor beta chains were sequenced from one sample in a study of shared clonotypes between healthy human individuals. The data were produced by immunoSEQ multiplex PCR, yet TCRdb's version contains in-frame clones alone and is incomplete. The table has some 1.5 million clones, approximately 98% seen once. What was sequenced was naive CD4+ T cells sorted from blood. Subset specified: CD45RA+ positively selected. The source of these receptors is a man younger than 40 in good health.

This chain uses TRBV6-1 with TRBJ2-3; weak D call: TRBD1 (5 bases). Trimming shortened V by 5 bases and J by 6 bases, and 12 bases separated the two germline ends. There are 13 residues in the CDR3. CDR1 and CDR2 from the germline V gene are MNHNS and SASEGT. The CDR3 region is CASSKGVWDTQYF. DNA of the CDR3: TGTGCCAGCAGTAAAGGGGTGTGGGATACGCAGTATTTT.

The chain employs TRBV18 and TRBJ2-3; 7 bases match TRBD2. Germline V gene data show CDR1 as KGHSH and CDR2 as LQKENI. V lost 3 bases to trimming and J lost 9 bases; unmatched junction nucleotides: 6. The CDR3 is made up of 13 amino acids. The CDR3 loop is CASSPSSGDTQYF. The DNA for the CDR3 is TGTGCCAGCTCACCCTCTAGCGGAGACACGCAGTATTTT.

V is TRBV28 and J is TRBJ2-7; tentatively, D is TRBD2 (5 bases). V lost 4 bases, J lost 2 bases, and 15 bases lay in between. This CDR3 region has 15 residues. Germline V gene data show CDR1 as MDHEN and CDR2 as SYDVKM. The DNA for the CDR3 is TGTGCCAGCAGTTCGAGCGGCGTCCGGGCCTACGAGCAGTACTTC. Amino acids: CASSSSGVRAYEQYF.

A single count supports this clone. V gene TRBV25-1 combines with J gene TRBJ1-5; 8 positions match TRBD1. Germline assignment: CDR1 MGHDK and CDR2 SYGVNS. V lost 3 bases to trimming and J lost 0 bases; unmatched junction nucleotides: 4. CDR3 length: 16 amino acids. CDR3 sequence (DNA): TGTGCCAGCAGTGACGGACAGGGCCTTAGCAATCAGCCCCAGCATTTT. Residues: CASSDGQGLSNQPQHF.

This clone has only one observation. V gene TRBV2 combines with J gene TRBJ1-5; D perhaps matches TRBD1 (6 bases). The CDR3 is made up of 14 amino acids. V gave up 4 bases and J gave up 5 bases, with 12 bases separating them. The V gene's germline CDR1 is SNHLY and CDR2 FYNNEI. The chain's CDR3 is CASSVETGDQPQHF. CDR3 in DNA: TGTGCCAGCAGTGTAGAGACAGGAGATCAGCCCCAGCATTTT.

The V call is TRBV5-4, the J call TRBJ1-4; D gene unclear. The CDR3 has 15 residues. V lost 1 base, J lost 8 bases, and 15 bases lay in between. CDR1 is SGHNT, CDR2 YYREEE, per germline (reference sequence). CDR3 in DNA: TGTGCCAGCAGCTTGAGTTCCCGGGTGGGGGAAAAACTGTTTTTT. This translates into CASSLSSRVGEKLFF.

The chain combines TRBV29-1 with TRBJ2-3; weak D call: TRBD2 (7 bases). The germline gives CDR1 SQVTM, CDR2 ANQGSEA. Trimming stripped 4 bases from V and 2 bases from J, with 10 bases between. The CDR3 is 13 residues long. The CDR3: CSVVRGPTDTQYF. The CDR3 DNA follows: TGCAGCGTTGTGCGGGGGCCCACAGATACGCAGTATTTT.

The chain couples TRBV29-1 to TRBJ1-1; no clear D. Trimming pared 8 bases from V and 11 bases from J, leaving 12 bases between. The CDR3 runs 9 residues. In germline, CDR1 is SQVTM, CDR2 ANQGSEA. CDR3 region: CSIDRDAFF. In DNA, the CDR3 is TGCAGCATCGACCGAGACGCTTTCTTT.

V is TRBV13 and J is TRBJ1-1; no clear D. V lost 2 bases to trimming and J lost 2 bases, with 12 bases between them. Germline CDR1 reads PRHDT; CDR2 reads FYEKMQ (reference sequence). This CDR3 is built from 15 residues. CDR3 sequence: CASSLRAGINTEAFF. As DNA, the CDR3 is TGTGCCAGCAGCTTAAGGGCCGGAATCAACACTGAAGCTTTCTTT.

This clone was counted a single time. Other DNA sequences from this sample encode an identical CDR3 as well. This chain links TRBV30 with TRBJ1-5; D not resolved. The germline CDR1 and CDR2 sequences are GTSNPN and SVGIG (reference sequence). This CDR3 contains 13 residues. V dropped 0 bases and J dropped 4 bases, with 7 bases sitting between them. The CDR3 DNA sequence: TGTGCCTGGAGTGTACAAGAAAATCAGCCCCAGCATTTT. Its protein product is CAWSVQENQPQHF.

This clone has only one observation. The chain joins TRBV9 to TRBJ2-7; possibly TRBD1 for D (5 bases). The CDR3 loop spans 14 amino acids. Trimming left V 3 bases short and J 7 bases short, with 17 bases between. Germline V gene data show CDR1 as SGDLS and CDR2 as YYNGEE. The DNA of the CDR3 is TGTGCCAGCAGCGACGAGACAGTTTTGGGGGAGCAGTACTTC. The encoded protein is CASSDETVLGEQYF.

V usage is TRBV18 and J usage is TRBJ2-7, with D possibly matching TRBD1 (6 bases). Germline V gene sequence: CDR1 KGHSH, CDR2 LQKENI. V was shortened by 3 bases and J by 8 bases, with 14 bases between the two germline ends. The CDR3 contains 13 residues. CDR3 in DNA: TGTGCCAGCTCACCCCTACAGGGCCGCCAGCAGTACTTC. Protein: CASSPLQGRQQYF. The complete variable domain, with remaining parts taken from reference TRBV18 and TRBJ2-7, reads NAGVMQNPRHLVRRRGQEARLRCSPMKGHSHVYWYRQLPEEGLKFMVYLQKENIIDESGMPKERFSAEFPKEGPSILRIQQVVRGDSAAYFCASSPLQGRQQYFGPGTRLTVT.

This rearrangement joins TRBV5-5 to TRBJ1-2; D is perhaps TRBD1 (6 bases). Germline CDR1 reads SGHKS; CDR2 reads YYEKEE (reference sequence). This CDR3 has 14 residues. Deletions cut 3 bases from V and 4 bases from J, with 13 bases between. DNA for the CDR3: TGTGCCAGCAGCTCCCCTGGCAGGGGCTATGGCTACACCTTC. As protein: CASSSPGRGYGYTF.

The V gene is TRBV7-2, the J gene TRBJ2-7; D is perhaps TRBD1 (5 bases). V was trimmed by 5 bases and J by 6 bases, leaving 17 bases between them. Germline V lookup: CDR1 SGHTA, CDR2 FQGNSA. The CDR3 covers 14 residues. This CDR3 reads CASSRSRSGSEQYF. DNA of the CDR3: TGTGCCAGCAGCCGTTCAAGGTCAGGGTCCGAGCAGTACTTC. Complete variable domain (other parts from reference TRBV7-2 and TRBJ2-7): GAGVSQSPSNKVTEKGKDVELRCDPISGHTALYWYRQSLGQGLEFLIYFQGNSAPDKSGLPSDRFSAERTGGSVSTLTIQRTQQEDSAVYLCASSRSRSGSEQYFGPGTRLTVT.

This rearrangement joins TRBV19 to TRBJ2-7, with a weak D call TRBD2 (6 bases). This CDR3 has 15 residues. The ends were cut back, 5 bases at V and 0 bases at J, with 14 bases in the middle. Germline V gives CDR1 LNHDA, CDR2 SQIVND (reference sequence). The chain's CDR3 is CASSPRDGSSYEQYF. The CDR3 nucleotides are TGTGCCAGTAGTCCTCGGGACGGGAGCTCCTACGAGCAGTACTTC.

A few counts support this clone. The J gene is TRBJ1-5, the V gene TRBV7-9, with D tentatively TRBD1 (5 bases). Trimming pared 6 bases from V and 5 bases from J, leaving 11 bases between. The CDR3 covers 13 residues. Looked up from germline, CDR1 is SEHNR and CDR2 is FQNEAQ (reference sequence). CDR3 sequence: CASRSGEYQPQHF. In nucleotides, the CDR3 is TGTGCCAGCAGGTCGGGGGAATATCAGCCCCAGCATTTT.

This clone was recorded only once. The chain uses TRBV14 and TRBJ2-1, with 14 nucleotides matching TRBD2. The junction had 3 bases not matched to a gene; V was cut back by 5 bases and J by 6 bases. The CDR3 contains 15 residues. From germline, CDR1 is SGHDN and CDR2 FVKESK. The CDR3 is CASSLGTSGSNEQFF. CDR3 nucleotide sequence: TGTGCCAGCAGCTTAGGGACTAGCGGGAGCAATGAGCAGTTCTTC.

The rearrangement links TRBV5-4 to TRBJ2-7; 8 bases are shared with TRBD1. This CDR3 has 18 residues. Germline CDR1 and CDR2: SGHNT and YYREEE (reference sequence). The J segment lost 3 bases and the V segment lost 4 bases, leaving 18 bases of the junction unmatched. CDR3: CASSPGTGGWGNHYEQYF. The CDR3 DNA follows: TGTGCCAGCAGCCCCGGGACAGGCGGATGGGGAAATCACTACGAGCAGTACTTC.

This clone was detected only once. DNA of the CDR3: TGTGCCACCAGCAGAGATCTAGGGGTCAGTGAGCAGTTCTTC. Translated, it gives CATSRDLGVSEQFF. The V and J genes are TRBV15 and TRBJ2-1; possibly TRBD1 for D (5 bases). This CDR3 contains 14 residues. Germline V gives CDR1 LNHNV, CDR2 YYDKDF (reference sequence). The V end was cut by 0 bases, the J end by 9 bases, with 12 bases between.

The rearrangement links TRBV10-3 to TRBJ2-1; 13 nucleotides agree with TRBD2. Germline V gene sequence: CDR1 ENHRY, CDR2 SYGVKD. CDR3 length equals 14 residues. V shed 11 bases, J shed 8 bases, and the junction held 9 bases outside the gene matches. In DNA form, the CDR3 reads TGTGCCTCGACCGGACTAGCGGGAGCGGATGAGCAGTTCTTC. Encoded protein: CASTGLAGADEQFF.

The chain joins TRBV19 to TRBJ2-1; 11 nucleotides align to TRBD2. This CDR3 comprises 17 residues. The ends lost 3 bases at V and 3 bases at J; junction bases unmatched: 7. Germline assignment: CDR1 LNHDA and CDR2 SQIVND (reference sequence). The DNA for the CDR3 is TGTGCCAGTAGTATGAGGCTAGCGGGAGGTTACTACAATGAGCAGTTCTTC. Amino acids: CASSMRLAGGYYNEQFF.

The CDR3 spells CASSLVTGGLYSNQPQHF. The CDR3 nucleotides read TGTGCCAGCAGTTTGGTGACAGGGGGCCTATATAGCAATCAGCCCCAGCATTTT. The V call is TRBV28, the J call TRBJ1-5; TRBD1 aligns across 10 bases. The trim removed 3 bases at V and 0 bases at J, leaving 8 bases unmatched. This CDR3 comprises 18 residues. Germline CDR1 MDHEN, CDR2 SYDVKM.

The chain employs TRBV5-1 and TRBJ1-5; no reliable D call. This CDR3 spans 14 amino acids. V shed 0 bases and J shed 7 bases, with 11 bases lying between them. Germline values: CDR1 SGHRS, CDR2 YFSETQ. CDR3 DNA sequence: TGCGCCAGCAGCTTGGGGGCGGGCGAGCAGCCCCAGCATTTT. Translating gives CASSLGAGEQPQHF.

This clone showed up just once. The V gene is TRBV7-8, the J gene TRBJ1-2; D may be TRBD1 (5 bases). CDR1 is SGHVS, CDR2 FQNEAQ, per germline. The CDR3 totals 17 residues. V lost 6 bases and J 1 base, leaving 21 bases between the germline ends. The CDR3 nucleotides are TGTGCCAGCAGTTTTTCACCCCGGGACGGATTTAACTATGGCTACACCTTC. It translates to CASSFSPRDGFNYGYTF.

V and J are TRBV19 and TRBJ2-5; no clear D. This CDR3 contains 12 residues. The germline V gene has CDR1 LNHDA and CDR2 SQIVND (reference sequence). V lost 4 bases and J lost 1, with 4 bases in between. The CDR3 spells CASSSLQETQYF. In nucleotides, the CDR3 is TGTGCCAGTAGTAGCCTCCAAGAGACCCAGTACTTC.

V and J are TRBV6-6 and TRBJ1-5; 8 bases map to TRBD1. The CDR3 totals 15 residues. The V and J ends lost 5 bases and 4 bases, in that order; junction bases with no gene match: 7. In germline, CDR1 is MNHNY, CDR2 SVGAGI (reference sequence). The CDR3 reads CASSLGQAMNQPQHF. The CDR3 region has the DNA TGTGCCAGCAGTCTGGGACAGGCCATGAATCAGCCCCAGCATTTT.

V is TRBV5-1 and J is TRBJ2-7; D perhaps matches TRBD1 (5 bases). CDR1 and CDR2 (germline): SGHRS, YFSETQ. This CDR3 comprises 12 residues. With 7 bases removed from V and 0 bases from J, the gap between germline ends came to 8 bases. The CDR3 DNA reads TGCGCCAGCGGGGCAGGCTCCTACGAGCAGTACTTC. Translated: CASGAGSYEQYF.

DNA of the CDR3: TGCGCCAGCAGCTTCTGGGGGACTGGAGAGTACTTC. Translation gives CASSFWGTGEYF. V usage is TRBV5-1 and J usage is TRBJ2-7, with D possibly being TRBD2 (6 bases). Germline lookup yields CDR1 SGHRS and CDR2 YFSETQ. Trimming shortened V by 2 bases and J by 11 bases, and 14 bases separated the two germline ends. The CDR3 has 12 residues.

The rearrangement joins TRBV1 to TRBJ2-1; TRBD2, the table's D call, lacks a check against the DNA. TRBV1 is labeled a pseudogene. This CDR3 comprises 13 residues. The CDR3 nucleotides are TGCACCAGCAGCCCCGAGCGGGAGTGTGAGCAGTTCTTC. Residues: CTSSPERECEQFF.

The J gene is TRBJ2-3, the V gene TRBV28; 9 bases align to TRBD1. The junction had 16 bases not matched to a gene; V was cut back by 4 bases and J by 5 bases. Germline V lookup: CDR1 MDHEN, CDR2 SYDVKM. The CDR3 loop spans 18 amino acids. This chain's CDR3 is CASSYGFLGQGRGDTQYF. CDR3 in DNA: TGTGCCAGCAGTTATGGTTTCCTCGGACAGGGGCGAGGAGATACGCAGTATTTT.

The chain couples TRBV7-3 to TRBJ1-2; 8 bases are a match to TRBD1. The CDR3 is made up of 12 amino acids. Germline V gene data show CDR1 as SGHTA and CDR2 as FQGTGA. J was trimmed by 3 bases and V by 8 bases; bases with no gene match: 2. CDR3 loop: CASGQGDYGYTF. In nucleotides, the CDR3 is TGTGCCAGCGGACAGGGTGACTATGGCTACACCTTC.

The V gene is TRBV14, the J gene TRBJ2-7; D unclear. The V gene lost 8 bases and the J gene lost 1 base, with 9 bases spanning the gap. The CDR3 contains 12 residues. Germline CDR1 and CDR2: SGHDN and FVKESK. The CDR3 reads CASGRSSYEQYF. For the CDR3, the DNA is TGTGCCAGCGGACGGAGTTCCTACGAGCAGTACTTC.